This T cell receptor beta chain derives from a study of OX40 agonist ivuxolimab in advanced cancers. Notes on the study in general: The work left the antigen specificity of expanded peripheral T cells undetermined. CD4+ T cells averaged fewer expanded clones than CD8+ T cells.

TCRdb's copy holds only in-frame clones and misses some; the assay was immunoSEQ multiplex PCR. The sample has 65,000 to 100,000 clones, approximately 79% seen once. Germline CDR1 MGHRA, CDR2 YSYEKL. There are 16 residues in the CDR3. V lost 3 bases, J lost 12 bases, and 23 bases lay in between. Concerning this clone itself: The antigen is unknown.

This sample comprised CD4+ or CD8+ T cells sorted from blood, obtained in a trial of the OX40 agonist ivuxolimab. The chain uses TRBV4-1 and TRBJ1-4; weak D call: TRBD1 (6 bases). The TCR sequence derives from an adult with an advanced solid tumor such as melanoma, head and neck, liver or kidney cancer. CDR3 region: CASSQPGHRSFLELFF. CDR3 coding DNA: TGCGCCAGCAGCCAGCCGGGACACAGATCGTTCTTGGAACTGTTTTTT.